The clone carrying this T cell receptor (beta chain) was counted at least ten times. Germline CDR1 SGHRS, CDR2 YFSETQ. The V end was cut by 6 bases, the J end by 5 bases, with 12 bases between. This CDR3 contains 14 residues. The investigators amplified TCR beta CDR3 regions from RNA transcripts. HTBI primers drove first-round RT-PCR of the TCR CDR3. TCRdb re-analysed the multiplex PCR reads in MiXCR, keeping a single row per CDR3 protein. The table has about 580,000 distinct CDR3 sequences, approximately 15% seen once. This record belongs to a study of T cells in Graves' hyperthyroidism and ophthalmopathy.

This clonotype was obtained from a woman younger than 45 with Graves' hyperthyroidism that later progressed to Graves' ophthalmopathy. This rearrangement joins TRBV5-1 to TRBJ1-6; possibly TRBD1 for D (5 bases). The sequencing input was blood. This CDR3 reads CASKGRVDNSPLHF. Here the CDR3 DNA reads TGCGCCAGCAAGGGGAGGGTGGATAATTCACCCCTCCACTTT. Full variable domain (outside the CDR3, taken from reference TRBV5-1 and TRBJ1-6): KAGVTQTPRYLIKTRGQQVTLSCSPISGHRSVSWYQQTPGQGLQFLFEYFSETQRNKGNFPGRFSGRQFSNSRSEMNVSTLELGDSALYLCASKGRVDNSPLHFGNGTRLTVT.